This T cell receptor (beta chain) was recovered during a study of beta chain features in type 1 diabetes. Overall study findings and caveats: The naive, central memory and Treg TCRB repertoires looked more alike in patients than they did in healthy donors. For type 1 diabetes patients, VDJ junctions showed fewer insertions and more deletions.

Every isolated RNA sample was fully reverse transcribed, so sequencing captured expressed TCRB transcripts. Repertoires were generated with immunoSEQ multiplex PCR, while TCRdb's copy carries only in-frame clones and drops some. The data show about half a million clones, approximately 31% seen once. Each of the CD4+ naive, central memory, regulatory and stem cell-like memory populations was sorted via CD45RO/CCR7/CD25/CD127/CD95/CD27. In all sorted populations, purity surpassed 95%. With regard to this clone: The antigen remains undetermined.

This clonotype was obtained from a man younger than 35 in good health. Sequencing was performed on naive CD4+ T cells from blood.

The CDR3 reads CASSLGTGNGYTF. CDR3 nucleotides: TGTGCCAGCAGCCTAGGGACCGGGAATGGCTACACCTTC. This chain connects TRBV28 to TRBJ1-2, with D maybe TRBD1 (5 bases). V lost 6 bases to trimming and J lost 6 bases, with 14 bases between them. This CDR3 contains 13 residues. From germline, CDR1 is MDHEN and CDR2 SYDVKM.